The 9 T cell receptor beta chains below were found in one sample sequenced in a study of identical twins. TCRdb used MiXCR to reprocess the 5' RACE reads, holding one entry per CDR3 protein. The table has approximately 530,000 distinct CDR3 sequences, approximately 20% seen once. The sample was also reused in another study, on yellow fever vaccine responses in identical twins.

The specimen sequenced was CD4+ T cells sorted from blood. The receptors here all came from a young woman in good health.

V is TRBV6-5 and J is TRBJ2-1; 9 nucleotides line up with TRBD2. The CDR3 extends over 16 amino acids. V was clipped by 1 base and J by 8 bases; unmatched bases: 9. The V gene's germline CDR1 is MNHEY and CDR2 SVGAGI. CDR3: CASSYFRAGGPDEQFF. Written as DNA, the CDR3 is TGTGCCAGCAGTTACTTTAGGGCGGGGGGGCCGGATGAGCAGTTCTTC.

The chain has TRBV20-1 and TRBJ2-1; either TRBD1 or TRBD2 may supply D (5 bases each). Trimming shortened V by 6 bases and J by 3 bases, and 21 bases separated the two germline ends. This CDR3 is 16 amino acids long. Germline V gene sequence: CDR1 DFQATT, CDR2 SNEGSKA (reference sequence). CDR3 nucleotides: TGCAGTGCCCTAAGGGGCCTGGTCGGGGTCTACAATGAGCAGTTCTTC. It is translated as CSALRGLVGVYNEQFF.

V is TRBV7-8 and J is TRBJ1-5, with 7 bases lining up with TRBD1. J lost 7 bases, V lost 5 bases, and 5 bases had no gene match. This CDR3 has 13 residues. Per the germline V gene, CDR1 is SGHVS and CDR2 is FQNEAQ. Written as DNA, the CDR3 is TGTGCCAGCAGCATGACAGGGTTGCAGCCCCAGCATTTT. This gives the protein CASSMTGLQPQHF.

This clonotype has more than one count but fewer than ten. The junction and the germline gene differ at one end; a read error may be behind it. The chain links TRBV6-5 to TRBJ2-5, with D possibly TRBD1 on 6 matching bases. The CDR3 has 13 residues. Germline V CDR1 and CDR2: MNHEY, SVGAGI. The CDR3 sequence: CASSYTGQVTQYF. CDR3 bases: TGTGCCAGCAGTTACACGGGACAAGTGACCCAGTACTTC.

This chain joins TRBV15 and TRBJ2-1, with 12 bases identical to TRBD2. The V segment lost 0 bases and the J segment 10 bases; nucleotides outside the gene matches: 7. The CDR3 length is 16 residues. The germline gives CDR1 LNHNV, CDR2 YYDKDF (reference sequence). The CDR3 DNA reads TGTGCCACCAGCAGAGAGTGGGCTAGCGGGAGGGCCGAGCAGTTCTTC. Encoded protein: CATSREWASGRAEQFF.

V gene TRBV5-1 combines with J gene TRBJ2-3; unclear D gene. Trimming removed 5 bases at V and 1 base at J, with 14 bases between. Per the germline V gene, CDR1 is SGHRS and CDR2 is YFSETQ. The CDR3 loop spans 15 amino acids. The DNA of the CDR3 is TGCGCCAGCAGTTCTTTAGCTCGTGGCACAGATACGCAGTATTTT. Translating it yields CASSSLARGTDTQYF.

The chain employs TRBV5-1 and TRBJ2-2, with D hard to call. Germline V gives CDR1 SGHRS, CDR2 YFSETQ. The V gene lost 5 bases and the J gene lost 2 bases, with 16 bases spanning the gap. The CDR3 has 16 residues. This chain's CDR3 is CASRGSPAKNTGELFF. The CDR3 nucleotides read TGCGCCAGCAGAGGAAGCCCAGCGAAAAACACCGGGGAGCTGTTTTTT.

Many counts were recorded for this clonotype. The V and J genes are TRBV12-3 or TRBV12-4 and TRBJ2-1; D remains unclear. V was shortened by 3 bases and J by 8 bases, with 5 bases between the two germline ends. The CDR3 is 11 residues long. The CDR3 DNA follows: TGTGCCAGCAGTTTTTTCCATGAGCAGTTCTTC. Its translation: CASSFFHEQFF.

The V and J genes are TRBV4-2 and TRBJ2-5; TRBD2 aligns across 11 bases. The CDR3 has 17 residues. Germline assignment: CDR1 LGHNA and CDR2 YNFKEQ. V gave up 1 base and J gave up 2 bases; unmatched junction bases: 6. The CDR3 DNA sequence: TGTGCCAGCAGCCAAGTAGCCGGGACTAGCGGTCAAGAGACCCAGTACTTC. Its protein is CASSQVAGTSGQETQYF.